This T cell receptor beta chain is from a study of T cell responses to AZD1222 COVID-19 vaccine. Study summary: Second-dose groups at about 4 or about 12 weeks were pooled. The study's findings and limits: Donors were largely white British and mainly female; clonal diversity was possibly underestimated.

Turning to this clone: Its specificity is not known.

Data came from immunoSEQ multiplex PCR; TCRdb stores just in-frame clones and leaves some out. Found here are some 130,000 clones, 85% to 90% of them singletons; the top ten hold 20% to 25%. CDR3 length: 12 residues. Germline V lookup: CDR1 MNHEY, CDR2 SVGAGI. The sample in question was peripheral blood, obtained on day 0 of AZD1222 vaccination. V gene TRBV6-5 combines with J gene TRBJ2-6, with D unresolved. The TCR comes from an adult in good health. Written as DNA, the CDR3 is TGTACTACTTACTCTGGGGCCAACGTCCTGACTTTC. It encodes CTTYSGANVLTF.